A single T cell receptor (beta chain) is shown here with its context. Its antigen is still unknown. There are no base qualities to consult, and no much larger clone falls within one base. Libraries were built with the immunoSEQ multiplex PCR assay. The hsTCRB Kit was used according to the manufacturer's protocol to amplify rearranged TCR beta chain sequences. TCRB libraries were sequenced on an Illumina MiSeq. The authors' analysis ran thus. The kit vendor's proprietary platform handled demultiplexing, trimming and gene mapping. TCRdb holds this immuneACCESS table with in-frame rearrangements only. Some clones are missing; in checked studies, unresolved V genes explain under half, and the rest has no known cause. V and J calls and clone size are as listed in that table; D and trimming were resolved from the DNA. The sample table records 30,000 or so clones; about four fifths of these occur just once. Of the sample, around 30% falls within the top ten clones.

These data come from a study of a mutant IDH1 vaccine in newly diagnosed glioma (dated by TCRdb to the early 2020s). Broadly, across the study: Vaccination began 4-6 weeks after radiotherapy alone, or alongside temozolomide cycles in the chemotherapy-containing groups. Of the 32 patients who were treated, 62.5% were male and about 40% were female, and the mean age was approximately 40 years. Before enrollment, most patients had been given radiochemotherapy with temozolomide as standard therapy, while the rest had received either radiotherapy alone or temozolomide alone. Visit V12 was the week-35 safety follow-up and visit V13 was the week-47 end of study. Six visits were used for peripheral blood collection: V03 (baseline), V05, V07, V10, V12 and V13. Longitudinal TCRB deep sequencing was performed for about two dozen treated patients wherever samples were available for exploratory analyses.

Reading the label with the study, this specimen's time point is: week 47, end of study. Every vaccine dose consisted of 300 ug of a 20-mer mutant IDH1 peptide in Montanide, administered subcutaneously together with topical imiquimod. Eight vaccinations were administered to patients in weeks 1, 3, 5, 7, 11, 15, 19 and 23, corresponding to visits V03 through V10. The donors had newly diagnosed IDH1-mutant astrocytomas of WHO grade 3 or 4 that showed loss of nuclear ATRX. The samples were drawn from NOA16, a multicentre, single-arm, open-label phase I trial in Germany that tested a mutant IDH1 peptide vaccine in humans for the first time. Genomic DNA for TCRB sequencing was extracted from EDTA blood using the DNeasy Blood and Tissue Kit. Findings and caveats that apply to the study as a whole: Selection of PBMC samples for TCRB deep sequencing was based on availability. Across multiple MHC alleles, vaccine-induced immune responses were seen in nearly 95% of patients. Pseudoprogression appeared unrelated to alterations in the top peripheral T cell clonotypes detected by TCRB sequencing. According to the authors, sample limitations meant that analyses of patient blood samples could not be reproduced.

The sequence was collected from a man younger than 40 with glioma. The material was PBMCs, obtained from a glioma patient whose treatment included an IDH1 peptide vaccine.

The CDR3 protein: CASRGGGSNTEAFF. The DNA sequence reads TGCGCCAGCAGGGGAGGGGGAAGCAACACTGAAGCTTTCTTT. The chain uses TRBV5-1 and TRBJ1-1; a tentative D match to TRBD1 spans 6 bases. V is shortened by 5 bases, J by 2 bases, and the region joining them spans 13 bases. From a lookup of the germline V gene, CDR1 and CDR2 are SGHRS and YFSETQ. From the cysteine up to the phenylalanine, the CDR3 has a length of 14 residues. This entry keeps only the CDR3 DNA: 42 bases, framed from base 1.